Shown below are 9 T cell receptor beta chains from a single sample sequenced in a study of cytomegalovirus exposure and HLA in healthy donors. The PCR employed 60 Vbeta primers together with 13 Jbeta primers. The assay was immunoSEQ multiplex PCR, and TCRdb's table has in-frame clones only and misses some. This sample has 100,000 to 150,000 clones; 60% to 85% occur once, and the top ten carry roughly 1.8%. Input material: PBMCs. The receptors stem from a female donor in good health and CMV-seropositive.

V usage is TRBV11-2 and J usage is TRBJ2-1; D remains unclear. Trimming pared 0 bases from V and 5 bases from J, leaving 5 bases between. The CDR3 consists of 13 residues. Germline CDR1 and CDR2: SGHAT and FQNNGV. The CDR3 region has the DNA TGTGCCAGCAGCTTAGACCTTAACAATGAGCAGTTCTTC. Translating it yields CASSLDLNNEQFF.

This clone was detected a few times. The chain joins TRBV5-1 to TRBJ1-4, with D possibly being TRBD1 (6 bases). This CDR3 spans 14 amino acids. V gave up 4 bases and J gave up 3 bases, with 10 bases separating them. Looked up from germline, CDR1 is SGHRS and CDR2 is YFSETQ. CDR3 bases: TGCGCCAGCAGCCCGACAGGACCTAATGAAAAACTGTTTTTT. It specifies CASSPTGPNEKLFF.

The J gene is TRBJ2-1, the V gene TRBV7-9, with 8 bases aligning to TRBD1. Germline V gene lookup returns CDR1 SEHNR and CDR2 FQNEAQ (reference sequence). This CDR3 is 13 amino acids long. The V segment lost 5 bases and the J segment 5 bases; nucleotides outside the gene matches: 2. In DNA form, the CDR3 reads TGTGCCAGCAGCAAGGACAGGGACAATGAGCAGTTCTTC. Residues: CASSKDRDNEQFF.

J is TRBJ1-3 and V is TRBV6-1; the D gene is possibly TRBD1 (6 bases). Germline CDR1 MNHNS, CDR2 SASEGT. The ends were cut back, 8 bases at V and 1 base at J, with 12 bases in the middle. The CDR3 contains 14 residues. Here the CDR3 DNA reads TGTGCCAGCCGCGACAGGAGTTCTGGAAACACCATATATTTT. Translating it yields CASRDRSSGNTIYF.

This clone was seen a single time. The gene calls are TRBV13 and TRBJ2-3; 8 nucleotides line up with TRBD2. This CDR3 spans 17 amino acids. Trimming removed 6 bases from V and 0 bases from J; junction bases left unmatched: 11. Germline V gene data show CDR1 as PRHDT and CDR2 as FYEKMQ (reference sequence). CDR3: CASSVRKRGTSTDTQYF. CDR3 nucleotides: TGTGCCAGCAGTGTCAGAAAGCGGGGGACTAGCACAGATACGCAGTATTTT. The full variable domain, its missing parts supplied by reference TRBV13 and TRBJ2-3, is AAGVIQSPRHLIKEKRETATLKCYPIPRHDTVYWYQQGPGQDPQFLISFYEKMQSDKGSIPDRFSAQQFSDYHSELNMSSLELGDSALYFCASSVRKRGTSTDTQYFGPGTRLTVL.

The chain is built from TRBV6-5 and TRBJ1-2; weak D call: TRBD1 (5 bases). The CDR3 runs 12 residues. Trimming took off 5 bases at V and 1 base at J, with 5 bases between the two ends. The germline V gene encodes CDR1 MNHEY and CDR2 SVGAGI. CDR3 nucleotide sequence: TGTGCCAGCAGTGACAGTAACTATGGCTACACCTTC. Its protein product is CASSDSNYGYTF.

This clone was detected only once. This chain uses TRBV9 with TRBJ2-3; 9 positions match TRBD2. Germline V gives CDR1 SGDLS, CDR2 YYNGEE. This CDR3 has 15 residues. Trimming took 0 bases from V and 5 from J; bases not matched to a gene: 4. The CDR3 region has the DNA TGTGCCAGCAGCGTAGCGGCGGGAGGGGGAGATACGCAGTATTTT. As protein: CASSVAAGGGDTQYF.

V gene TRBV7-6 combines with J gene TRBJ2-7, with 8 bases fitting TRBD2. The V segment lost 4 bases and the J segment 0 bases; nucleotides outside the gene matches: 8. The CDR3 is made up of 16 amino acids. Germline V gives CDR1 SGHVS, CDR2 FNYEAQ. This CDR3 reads CASSSSSGRLSYEQYF. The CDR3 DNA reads TGTGCCAGCAGCTCGTCTAGCGGGCGGCTCTCCTACGAGCAGTACTTC.

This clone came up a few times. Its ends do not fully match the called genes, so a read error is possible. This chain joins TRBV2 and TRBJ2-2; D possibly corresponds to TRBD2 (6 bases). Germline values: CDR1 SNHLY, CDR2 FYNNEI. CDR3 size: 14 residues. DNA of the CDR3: TGTGCCAGCAGTGACCAAGCAAACACCGGGGGGCTGTTTTTT. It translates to CASSDQANTGGLFF.